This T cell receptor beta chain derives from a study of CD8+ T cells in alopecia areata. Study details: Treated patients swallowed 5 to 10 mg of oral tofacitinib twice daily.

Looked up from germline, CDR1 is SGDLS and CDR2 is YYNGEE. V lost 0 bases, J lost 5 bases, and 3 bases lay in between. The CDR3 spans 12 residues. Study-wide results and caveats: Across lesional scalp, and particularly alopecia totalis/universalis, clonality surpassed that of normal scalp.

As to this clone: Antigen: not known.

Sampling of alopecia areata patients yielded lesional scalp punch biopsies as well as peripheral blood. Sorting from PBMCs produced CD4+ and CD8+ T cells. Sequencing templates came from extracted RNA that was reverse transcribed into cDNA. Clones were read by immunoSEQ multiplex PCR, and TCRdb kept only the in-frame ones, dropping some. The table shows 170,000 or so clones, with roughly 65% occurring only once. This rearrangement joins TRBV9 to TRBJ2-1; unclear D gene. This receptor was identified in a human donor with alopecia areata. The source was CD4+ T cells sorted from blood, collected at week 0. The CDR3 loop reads CASSVDDNEQFF. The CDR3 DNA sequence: TGTGCCAGCAGCGTAGATGACAATGAGCAGTTCTTC.